This T cell receptor (beta chain) was obtained from a study of shared clonotypes between healthy human individuals. Germline V gene data show CDR1 as MDHEN and CDR2 as SYDVKM. Trimming pared 11 bases from V and 2 bases from J, leaving 14 bases between. CDR3 length equals 13 residues. Evenly divided among several immunoSEQ plates was the genomic DNA of each subset. Generated by immunoSEQ multiplex PCR, the TCRdb table keeps only in-frame clones and is missing some. The sample shows fewer than 400,000 clones, under 80% of them seen only once. A remark on this clone: Its antigen is not identified.

Study-level points and caveats: Clonotypes that were shared across a few donors made up roughly 5% of naive CD4 clonotypes.

Source material: memory CD4+ T cells sorted from blood. Subset: CD45RA-negative fraction. The chain carries TRBV28 and TRBJ2-3; D is unresolved. The source is a man aged 25-45 years in good health. Here the CDR3 DNA reads TGTGCCGGCCAGACAAGGCTCACAGATACGCAGTATTTT. Translated: CAGQTRLTDTQYF.